A single sample gave rise to the 9 T cell receptor beta chains below, sequenced in a study of blood T cell repertoires in COVID-19. The protocol was immunoSEQ multiplex PCR, while the TCRdb copy is restricted to in-frame clones and leaves out a portion. The data hold 70,000 to 80,000 clones, with about four fifths observed a single time. The sequenced sample consisted of peripheral blood. These receptors originate from a man aged 50 to 60 with acute or convalescent COVID-19.

The gene calls are TRBV30 and TRBJ1-1; TRBD1 might be the D (6 bases). The V end lost 0 bases, the J end lost 0 bases, and 20 bases lay between the germline ends. Germline V gene lookup returns CDR1 GTSNPN and CDR2 SVGIG (reference sequence). The CDR3 consists of 18 residues. CDR3 DNA sequence: TGTGCCTGGAGTGTCCTAAGACGTGGGGGCCCCATGAACACTGAAGCTTTCTTT. Its protein product is CAWSVLRRGGPMNTEAFF.

The chain links TRBV11-1 to TRBJ2-3; D ambiguous. The germline gives CDR1 SGHAT, CDR2 FQDESV (reference sequence). CDR3 size: 16 residues. V was clipped by 1 base and J by 0 bases, with 11 bases between them. The CDR3 here is CASSLGVGWSTDTQYF. CDR3 sequence (DNA): TGTGCCAGCAGCTTAGGTGTGGGCTGGAGCACAGATACGCAGTATTTT.

The genes are TRBV19 and TRBJ1-1; no definite D call. Germline values: CDR1 LNHDA, CDR2 SQIVND (reference sequence). This CDR3 is built from 13 residues. With 10 bases removed from V and 0 bases from J, the gap between germline ends came to 12 bases. CDR3 in DNA: TGTGCCACCTCACCCACGGTGAACACTGAAGCTTTCTTT. It yields the protein CATSPTVNTEAFF. The variable domain in full, with the rest retrieved from reference TRBV19 and TRBJ1-1, is DGGITQSPKYLFRKEGQNVTLSCEQNLNHDAMYWYRQDPGQGLRLIYYSQIVNDFQKGDIAEGYSVSREKKESFPLTVTSAQKNPTAFYLCATSPTVNTEAFFGQGTRLTVV.

The chain uses TRBV3-1 (or the pseudogene TRBV3-2) and TRBJ2-7, with 12 bases matching TRBD2. J lost 3 bases, V lost 4 bases, and 10 bases had no gene match. The CDR3 is made up of 17 amino acids. Per germline, CDR1 LGHDT and CDR2 YNNKEL (reference sequence). The CDR3 sequence is CASSRTPGTSGFYEQYF. As DNA, the CDR3 is TGTGCCAGCAGCCGAACGCCCGGGACTAGCGGGTTCTACGAGCAGTACTTC.

The chain is built from TRBV19 and TRBJ2-7; TRBD1 agrees at 7 bases. From germline, CDR1 is LNHDA and CDR2 SQIVND (reference sequence). This CDR3 region has 12 residues. V dropped 10 bases and J dropped 2; count of bases not matched to a gene: 5. The CDR3 DNA reads TGTGCCACCAAGGACAGGACCTACGAGCAGTACTTC. This sequence encodes CATKDRTYEQYF.

For the CDR3, the DNA is TGTGCCAGCAGCTCAACCGGGACAGTACGGGAAAAACTGTTTTTT. This sequence encodes CASSSTGTVREKLFF. This chain uses TRBV11-2 with TRBJ1-4; TRBD1 aligns across 7 bases. The germline CDR1 and CDR2 sequences are SGHAT and FQNNGV. V shed 4 bases, J shed 8 bases, and the junction held 10 bases outside the gene matches. This CDR3 comprises 15 residues.

This chain uses TRBV3-1 (or the pseudogene TRBV3-2) with TRBJ2-6; maybe TRBD1 (6 bases). V was shortened by 2 bases and J by 1 base, with 9 bases between the two germline ends. The CDR3 sequence is 16 residues long. Germline loops: CDR1 LGHDT, CDR2 YNNKEL (reference sequence). The CDR3 DNA follows: TGTGCCAGCAGCCAAACCACAGGGTCTGGGGCCAACGTCCTGACTTTC. Translation: CASSQTTGSGANVLTF.

The chain has TRBV5-4 and TRBJ1-5; 8 bases map to TRBD1. Germline V gene data show CDR1 as SGHNT and CDR2 as YYREEE (reference sequence). With V trimmed by 3 bases and J by 3 bases, 2 bases remained unmatched. The CDR3 covers 14 residues. The DNA of the CDR3 is TGTGCCAGCAGCTCGGACAGGGTCAATCAGCCCCAGCATTTT. Its protein is CASSSDRVNQPQHF.

This chain uses TRBV10-3 with TRBJ2-7; 14 bases are a match to TRBD2. The trim removed 6 bases at V and 1 base at J, leaving 8 bases unmatched. The CDR3 is 17 amino acids. In germline, CDR1 is ENHRY, CDR2 SYGVKD. CDR3 bases: TGTGCCATCAGGCGGACTAGCGGGGGGACAGGGTCCTACGAGCAGTACTTC. Translation: CAIRRTSGGTGSYEQYF.